What follows are 29 T cell receptor beta chains derived from one specimen sequenced in a study of cytomegalovirus exposure and HLA in healthy donors. Some clones are missing from TCRdb's copy, which holds only in-frame ones; the method was immunoSEQ multiplex PCR. The table lists approximately 180,000 clones, roughly 86% of them singletons, with 2.7% in the top ten. Input material: PBMCs. These receptor sequences come from a man aged 18 to 30 in good health and CMV-seropositive.

The chain joins TRBV18 to TRBJ1-5; 8 nucleotides align to TRBD1. The V gene end was trimmed by 3 bases and the J gene end by 7 bases; junction bases not matched to a gene: 5. Germline assignment: CDR1 KGHSH and CDR2 LQKENI. The CDR3 length is 14 residues. In nucleotides, the CDR3 is TGTGCCAGCTCACCCCAGGGGGCAGGCCAGCCCCAGCATTTT. Its protein product is CASSPQGAGQPQHF.

Remarks on this clone: At the DNA level, this CDR3 is encoded by other sequences in the same sample as well. The V and J genes are TRBV28 and TRBJ1-2; 7 bases fit TRBD1. CDR3 length: 14 residues. CDR1 and CDR2 (germline): MDHEN, SYDVKM. V shed 5 bases, J shed 4 bases, and the junction held 7 bases outside the gene matches. CDR3 in amino acids: CASSLPGTAYGYTF. The CDR3 DNA reads TGTGCCAGCAGTCTCCCCGGGACAGCCTATGGCTACACCTTC.

The chain recombines TRBV4-1 with TRBJ1-1; tentative D call: TRBD1 (6 bases). This CDR3 has 15 amino acids. The germline gives CDR1 MGHRA, CDR2 YSYEKL. Trimming pared 4 bases from V and 5 bases from J, leaving 17 bases between. Written as DNA, the CDR3 is TGCGCCAGCAGCCTAAGGGCACAGGGCGAAACTGAAGCTTTCTTT. Protein product: CASSLRAQGETEAFF.

The DNA for the CDR3 is TGTGCCAGCAGTTTGGGAGCATTGGAGACCCAGTACTTC. Encoded protein: CASSLGALETQYF. The chain recombines TRBV28 with TRBJ2-5; tentative D call: TRBD2 (5 bases). The V end lost 3 bases, the J end lost 5 bases, and 10 bases lay between the germline ends. Germline values: CDR1 MDHEN, CDR2 SYDVKM. The CDR3 spans 13 residues. Full variable domain (missing parts from reference TRBV28 and TRBJ2-5): DVKVTQSSRYLVKRTGEKVFLECVQDMDHENMFWYRQDPGLGLRLIYFSYDVKMKEKGDIPEGYSVSREKKERFSLILESASTNQTSMYLCASSLGALETQYFGPGTRLLVL.

The chain carries TRBV30 and TRBJ1-2; D possibly corresponds to TRBD1 (6 bases). The CDR3 sequence is 13 residues long. V lost 3 bases and J lost 3, with 11 bases in between. Germline values: CDR1 GTSNPN, CDR2 SVGIG (reference sequence). CDR3 DNA: TGTGCCTGGAGGCCAGGGGCGGACTATGGCTACACCTTC. It encodes CAWRPGADYGYTF.

The rearrangement joins TRBV29-1 to TRBJ2-7; 11 nucleotides align to TRBD1. Per germline, CDR1 SQVTM and CDR2 ANQGSEA. V gave up 7 bases and J gave up 0 bases; unmatched junction bases: 2. This CDR3 comprises 13 residues. The CDR3 sequence: CSAGTGGSYEQYF. DNA for the CDR3: TGCAGCGCCGGGACAGGGGGCTCCTACGAGCAGTACTTC.

The genes are TRBV5-1 and TRBJ2-3, with 7 bases matching TRBD1. This CDR3 comprises 16 residues. CDR1 and CDR2 from the germline V gene are SGHRS and YFSETQ. Trimming at V came to 2 bases and at J to 2 bases, leaving 8 bases not matched to a gene. CDR3 DNA: TGCGCCAGCAGCTTTAACCCGGGACAGAACACAGATACGCAGTATTTT. This codes for CASSFNPGQNTDTQYF.

This clone was seen a handful of times. CDR3 protein: CASSWDRGGTDTQYF. CDR3 nucleotide sequence: TGTGCCAGCAGTTGGGACAGGGGGGGGACAGATACGCAGTATTTT. This chain joins TRBV2 and TRBJ2-3; 11 bases are shared with TRBD1. Unmatched junction bases numbered 4, after V lost 5 bases and J lost 3 bases. CDR3 size: 15 residues. CDR1 SNHLY and CDR2 FYNNEI come from the germline V gene.

The J gene is TRBJ2-7, the V gene TRBV7-2; tentatively, D is TRBD2 (6 bases). The CDR3 has 14 residues. The germline gives CDR1 SGHTA, CDR2 FQGNSA. Trimming took 1 base from V and 2 from J, leaving 9 bases between them. CDR3 loop: CASSLVRGTYEQYF. CDR3 sequence (DNA): TGTGCCAGCAGCTTAGTGCGGGGTACCTACGAGCAGTACTTC.

The chain joins TRBV11-2 to TRBJ2-1; D is undetermined. With 1 base removed from V and 5 bases from J, the gap between germline ends came to 6 bases. Germline CDR1 and CDR2: SGHAT and FQNNGV. This CDR3 comprises 13 residues. The CDR3 sequence is CASSLVANNEQFF. The CDR3 DNA reads as TGTGCCAGCAGCTTAGTTGCGAACAATGAGCAGTTCTTC.

The V gene is TRBV4-2, the J gene TRBJ2-7; 7 nucleotides align to TRBD2. This CDR3 comprises 14 residues. The germline gives CDR1 LGHNA, CDR2 YNFKEQ. Trimming took 4 bases from V and 3 from J; bases not matched to a gene: 6. CDR3 amino acids: CASSRGLGGYEQYF. CDR3 nucleotide sequence: TGTGCCAGCAGCCGAGGACTAGGAGGCTACGAGCAGTACTTC.

The V and J genes are TRBV21-1 and TRBJ2-5; the table's TRBD1 call for D was not verified on the DNA. TRBV21-1 is designated a pseudogene. This CDR3 has 14 residues. The CDR3 region has the DNA TGTGCCAGCTGGGGGACAGGGAAAGGGGAGACCCAGTACTTC. This translates into CASWGTGKGETQYF.

This clone was seen once. The chain uses TRBV7-2 and TRBJ1-4; TRBD1 matches at 9 bases. The V gene end was trimmed by 4 bases and the J gene end by 10 bases; junction bases not matched to a gene: 10. The CDR3 consists of 15 residues. Germline V lookup: CDR1 SGHTA, CDR2 FQGNSA. The CDR3 reads CASSSRTGVPRKLFF. The CDR3 DNA reads TGTGCCAGCAGCTCTCGGACAGGGGTGCCGCGAAAACTGTTTTTT.

The chain uses TRBV6-6 and TRBJ1-6; no definite D call. This CDR3 spans 12 amino acids. Between the trimmed V and J ends, which lost 7 bases and 9 bases, there was a span of 10 bases. Germline values: CDR1 MNHNY, CDR2 SVGAGI (reference sequence). For the CDR3, the DNA is TGTGCCAGCAACCCAGATGGTTCACCCCTCCACTTT. Protein product: CASNPDGSPLHF.

The chain uses TRBV7-2 and TRBJ2-7; 9 positions agree with TRBD2. The junction had 8 bases not matched to a gene; V was cut back by 5 bases and J by 6 bases. CDR1 is SGHTA and CDR2 is FQGNSA in the germline V gene. The CDR3 spans 14 residues. In DNA, the CDR3 is TGTGCCAGCAGCCCGGGACTAGCAAATCCCGAGCAGTACTTC. Translated: CASSPGLANPEQYF. The full variable domain, rest sourced from reference TRBV7-2 and TRBJ2-7, is GAGVSQSPSNKVTEKGKDVELRCDPISGHTALYWYRQSLGQGLEFLIYFQGNSAPDKSGLPSDRFSAERTGGSVSTLTIQRTQQEDSAVYLCASSPGLANPEQYFGPGTRLTVT.

V and J are TRBV2 and TRBJ2-5, with 10 bases that match TRBD1. CDR1 and CDR2 (germline): SNHLY, FYNNEI. CDR3 length: 19 residues. The junction had 17 bases not matched to a gene; V was cut back by 7 bases and J by 0 bases. The CDR3 DNA sequence: TGTGCCAGCAATGCCTTGGGACAGGGGCGCCACCATTACCAAGAGACCCAGTACTTC. Its protein product is CASNALGQGRHHYQETQYF.

Only one count was recorded for this clone. The rearrangement links TRBV7-8 to TRBJ1-1; weak D call: TRBD1 (5 bases). Germline V gene data show CDR1 as SGHVS and CDR2 as FQNEAQ. V lost 3 bases and J lost 10, with 9 bases in between. The CDR3 loop spans 11 amino acids. The CDR3 loop is CASSLGGRAFF. DNA for the CDR3: TGTGCCAGCAGCTTGGGGGGACGAGCTTTCTTT.

The chain links TRBV7-3 to TRBJ2-1, with 9 bases identical to TRBD2. This CDR3 has 15 residues. Germline V CDR1 and CDR2: SGHTA, FQGTGA. With V trimmed by 2 bases and J by 6 bases, 5 bases remained unmatched. The CDR3 sequence is CASSLLAGGPNEQFF. The CDR3 DNA reads TGTGCCAGCAGCTTACTTGCGGGGGGGCCCAATGAGCAGTTCTTC.

This chain uses TRBV6-4 with TRBJ2-1; 10 nucleotides line up with TRBD1. V shed 7 bases, J shed 7 bases, and the junction held 4 bases outside the gene matches. Germline lookup yields CDR1 MRHNA and CDR2 SNTAGT. The CDR3 has 13 amino acids. For the CDR3, the DNA is TGTGCCAGCAAGAGGACAGGGGGGAATGAGCAGTTCTTC. Translating it yields CASKRTGGNEQFF.

The rearrangement joins TRBV7-2 to TRBJ1-2; possibly TRBD1 for D (5 bases). Trimming shortened V by 3 bases and J by 2 bases, and 10 bases separated the two germline ends. Per germline, CDR1 SGHTA and CDR2 FQGNSA. This CDR3 comprises 14 residues. For the CDR3, the DNA is TGTGCCAGCAGCTTGAGACAGACCAACTATGGCTACACCTTC. Protein: CASSLRQTNYGYTF.

The table lists this clone with a count of one. The rearrangement uses TRBV29-1 and TRBJ2-7; perhaps TRBD1 as D (6 bases). Per the germline V gene, CDR1 is SQVTM and CDR2 is ANQGSEA. The germline V and J ends were trimmed by 3 bases and 5 bases, with 35 bases remaining between them. This CDR3 is 20 amino acids long. The CDR3 region has the DNA TGCAGCGTTGATCCCACGCAGTTAATAACGAGGACAGCAAAGCTGCACGAGCAGTACTTC. Protein sequence: CSVDPTQLITRTAKLHEQYF.

The chain joins TRBV19 to TRBJ2-7; 7 bases align to TRBD1. V gave up 7 bases and J gave up 5 bases; unmatched junction bases: 5. There are 12 residues in the CDR3. Germline CDR1 and CDR2: LNHDA and SQIVND (reference sequence). The CDR3 coding sequence is TGTGCCAGTAATACAGGGGCCAACGAGCAGTACTTC. Encoded protein: CASNTGANEQYF.

The chain recombines TRBV11-2 with TRBJ1-2; D gene ambiguous. Trimming removed 6 bases at V and 6 bases at J, with 23 bases between. The germline CDR1 and CDR2 sequences are SGHAT and FQNNGV. This CDR3 has 16 residues. The CDR3 bases are TGTGCCAGCAGTCTCTCGCGCCGAGGAGGGAGAGATGGCTACACCTTC. Translating it yields CASSLSRRGGRDGYTF.

The CDR3 sequence: CASSLGTGEGTDTQYF. The CDR3 DNA follows: TGTGCCAGCAGCTTAGGGACAGGGGAGGGCACAGATACGCAGTATTTT. J is TRBJ2-3 and V is TRBV7-9; TRBD1 matches at 9 bases. V dropped 1 base and J dropped 1; count of bases not matched to a gene: 3. The CDR3 is 16 residues long. Germline CDR1 is SEHNR and CDR2 is FQNEAQ (reference sequence).

The genes are TRBV15 and TRBJ1-2, with TRBD1 matching over 7 bases. CDR3 length: 17 residues. J was trimmed by 7 bases and V by 3 bases; bases with no gene match: 17. CDR1 and CDR2 (germline): LNHNV, YYDKDF (reference sequence). CDR3 sequence (DNA): TGTGCCACCAGCAGTATGTACAGGGGCCCCCTACAACGTGGCTACACCTTC. This sequence encodes CATSSMYRGPLQRGYTF.

This clone appeared a few times. The V call is TRBV7-6, the J call TRBJ2-7; TRBD2 aligns across 9 bases. The CDR3 loop spans 16 amino acids. Germline V gene data show CDR1 as SGHVS and CDR2 as FNYEAQ. Trimming at V came to 5 bases and at J to 7 bases, leaving 15 bases not matched to a gene. DNA of the CDR3: TGTGCCAGCAGCCCTCGCGGGGCGGGAGGGCCGTGGGAGCAGTACTTC. Its protein product is CASSPRGAGGPWEQYF.

This chain connects TRBV29-1 to TRBJ2-7; 7 bases are a match to TRBD2. The CDR3 sequence is 14 residues long. Germline-derived CDR1 and CDR2 are SQVTM and ANQGSEA. V dropped 6 bases and J dropped 1; count of bases not matched to a gene: 9. DNA for the CDR3: TGCAGCGTCTACCCCGGGGAGGGTTCCTACGAGCAGTACTTC. Translating gives CSVYPGEGSYEQYF.

This rearrangement joins TRBV7-2 to TRBJ2-7; 8 bases are shared with TRBD2. CDR1 and CDR2 from the germline V gene are SGHTA and FQGNSA. V was clipped by 4 bases and J by 6 bases; unmatched bases: 11. CDR3 size: 15 residues. CDR3: CASSYIRAGVSEQYF. In DNA, the CDR3 is TGTGCCAGCAGCTATATAAGAGCGGGAGTGTCCGAGCAGTACTTC.

The CDR3 nucleotides are TGTGCCAGCAGTTTATCACTAGCGGGCTACAATGAGCAGTTCTTC. Translated: CASSLSLAGYNEQFF. The rearrangement uses TRBV28 and TRBJ2-1; 9 bases agree with TRBD2. Germline trimming cut 1 base from V and 3 bases from J; bases unmatched to any gene: 1. The germline gives CDR1 MDHEN, CDR2 SYDVKM. This CDR3 contains 15 residues.